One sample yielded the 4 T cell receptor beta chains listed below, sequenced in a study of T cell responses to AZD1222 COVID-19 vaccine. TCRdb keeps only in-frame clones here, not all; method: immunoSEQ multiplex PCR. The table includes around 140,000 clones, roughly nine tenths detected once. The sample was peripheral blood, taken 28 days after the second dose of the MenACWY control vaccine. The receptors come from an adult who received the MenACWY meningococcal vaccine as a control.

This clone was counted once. The CDR3 loop reads CASSESSSYNEQFF. As DNA, the CDR3 is TGTGCCAGCAGTGAGTCAAGCTCCTACAATGAGCAGTTCTTC. This chain joins TRBV6-4 and TRBJ2-1; D is uncertain. The CDR3 spans 14 residues. Germline-derived CDR1 and CDR2 are MRHNA and SNTAGT. Trimming cost V 3 bases and J 0 bases, with 6 bases left between them.

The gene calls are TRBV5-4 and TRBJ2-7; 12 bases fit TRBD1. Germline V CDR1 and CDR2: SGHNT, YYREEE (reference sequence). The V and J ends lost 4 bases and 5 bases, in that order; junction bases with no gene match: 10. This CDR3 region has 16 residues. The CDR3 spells CASSTAGTGGFHEQYF. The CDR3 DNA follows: TGTGCCAGCAGCACCGCCGGGACAGGGGGCTTCCACGAGCAGTACTTC.

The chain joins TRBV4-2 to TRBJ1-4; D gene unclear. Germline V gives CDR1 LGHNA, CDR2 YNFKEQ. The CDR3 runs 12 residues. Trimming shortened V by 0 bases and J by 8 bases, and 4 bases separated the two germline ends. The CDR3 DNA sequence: TGTGCCAGCAGCCAAGATGGCGAAAAACTGTTTTTT. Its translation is CASSQDGEKLFF.

The CDR3 sequence: CASSADSTGDRPYGYTF. In DNA form, the CDR3 reads TGTGCCAGCAGCGCCGATTCAACCGGAGACAGGCCCTATGGCTACACCTTC. The chain employs TRBV9 and TRBJ1-2, with a tentative D call TRBD1 (6 bases). The germline CDR1 and CDR2 sequences are SGDLS and YYNGEE. The CDR3 runs 17 residues. Between the trimmed V and J ends, which lost 3 bases and 4 bases, there was a span of 22 bases.